The table lists the clone carrying this TCR beta chain with a few counts. The antigen remains undetermined. The data are from a study of cytomegalovirus exposure and HLA in healthy donors. The PCR was carried out with 60 Vbeta primers and 13 Jbeta primers. The assay was immunoSEQ multiplex PCR, and TCRdb's table has in-frame clones only and misses some. The sample lists under 200,000 clones; 75% to 90% were seen once. CDR1 and CDR2 from the germline V gene are SEHNR and FQNEAQ (reference sequence). The CDR3 totals 13 residues. With 7 bases clipped from V and 4 bases from J, the junction kept 4 bases outside the gene matches. Overall study results and limits: TCR beta sequences reportedly predicted most subjects' HLA-A and HLA-B alleles accurately.

What was sequenced was PBMCs. The chain is built from TRBV7-9 and TRBJ1-5, with 7 bases fitting TRBD1. The TCR comes from a human donor in good health. CDR3 residues: CASTKGANQPQHF. The CDR3 DNA sequence: TGTGCCAGCACAAAGGGGGCGAATCAGCCCCAGCATTTT.